What follows is one T cell receptor beta chain and its context. Enrolment of Seattle patients took place during active infection, and they were followed longitudinally. This specimen belongs to a study of blood T cell repertoires in COVID-19. Whole-study context: There were acute and convalescent COVID-19 samples, and they came from the United States, Italy and Spain. T cells, B-cell-depleted T cells, or PBMCs provided the cDNA or gDNA that served as material.

After removal of 5 bases from V and 5 bases from J, the junction contained 3 bases not matched to a gene. The germline V gene has CDR1 KGHSH and CDR2 LQKENI. The CDR3 sequence is 14 residues long. Authors' processing steps: Reference gene primer amplification yielded estimated nucleated cell counts. The assay was immunoSEQ multiplex PCR, and TCRdb's table has in-frame clones only and misses some. V and J calls and clone size are as listed in that table; D and trimming were resolved from the DNA. The sample has 290,000 or so clones, approximately 89% seen once. The chain has TRBV18 and TRBJ1-5; the match to TRBD1 covers 10 bases. The source material was peripheral blood. The sequence came from a woman aged 25 to 39 with COVID-19, enrolled during active disease. CDR3 coding DNA: TGTGCCAGCTCAACCGGACAGGGGGATCAGCCCCAGCATTTT. Its translation is CASSTGQGDQPQHF.